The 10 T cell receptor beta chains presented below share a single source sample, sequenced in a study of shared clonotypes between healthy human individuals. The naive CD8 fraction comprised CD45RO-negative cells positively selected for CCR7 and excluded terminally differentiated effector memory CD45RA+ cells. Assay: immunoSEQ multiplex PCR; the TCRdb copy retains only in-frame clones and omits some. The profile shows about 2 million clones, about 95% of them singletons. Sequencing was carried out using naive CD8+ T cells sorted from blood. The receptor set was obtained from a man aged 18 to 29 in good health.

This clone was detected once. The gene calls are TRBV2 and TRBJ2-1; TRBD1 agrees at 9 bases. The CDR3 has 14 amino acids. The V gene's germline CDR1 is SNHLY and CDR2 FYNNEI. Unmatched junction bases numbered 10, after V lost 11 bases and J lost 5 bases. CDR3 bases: TGTGCCGTCCTTATACAGGGGGCTAACAATGAGCAGTTCTTC. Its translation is CAVLIQGANNEQFF.

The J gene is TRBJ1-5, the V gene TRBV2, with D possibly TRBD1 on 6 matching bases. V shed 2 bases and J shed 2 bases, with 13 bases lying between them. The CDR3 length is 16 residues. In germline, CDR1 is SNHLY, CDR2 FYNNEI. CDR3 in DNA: TGTGCCAGCAGTGAAAATTGGGGGGCCGGCAATCAGCCCCAGCATTTT. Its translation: CASSENWGAGNQPQHF.

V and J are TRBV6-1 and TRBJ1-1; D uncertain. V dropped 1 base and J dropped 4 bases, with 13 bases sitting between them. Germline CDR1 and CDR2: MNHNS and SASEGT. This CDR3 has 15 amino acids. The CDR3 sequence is CASSEEARVRTEAFF. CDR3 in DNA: TGTGCCAGCAGTGAAGAAGCCCGGGTGCGCACTGAAGCTTTCTTT.

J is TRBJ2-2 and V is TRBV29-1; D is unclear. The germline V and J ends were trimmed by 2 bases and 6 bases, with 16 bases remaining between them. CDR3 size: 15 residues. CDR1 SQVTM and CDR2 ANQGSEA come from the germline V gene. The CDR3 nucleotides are TGCAGCGTTGAAATTTCAGCTTTTAACGCCGGGGAGCTGTTTTTT. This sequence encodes CSVEISAFNAGELFF.

The CDR3 DNA sequence: TGTGCCAGCAGCTTGTCGGGAGAGCTGTTTTTT. Its protein product is CASSLSGELFF. V is TRBV5-5 and J is TRBJ2-2, with D tentatively TRBD2 (5 bases). Germline CDR1 and CDR2: SGHKS and YYEKEE (reference sequence). V lost 1 base and J 11 bases, leaving 6 bases between the germline ends. CDR3 length: 11 amino acids.

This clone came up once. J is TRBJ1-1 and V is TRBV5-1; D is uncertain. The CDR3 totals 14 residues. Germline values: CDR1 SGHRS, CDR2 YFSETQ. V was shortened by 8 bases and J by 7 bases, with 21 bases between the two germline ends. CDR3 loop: CASNQREGLGEAFF. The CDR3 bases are TGCGCCAGTAACCAACGTGAGGGTCTTGGTGAAGCTTTCTTT.

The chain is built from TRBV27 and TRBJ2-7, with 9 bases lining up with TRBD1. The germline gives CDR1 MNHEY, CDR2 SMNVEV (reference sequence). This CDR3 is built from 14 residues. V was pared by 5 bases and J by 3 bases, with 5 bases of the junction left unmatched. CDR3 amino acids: CASSAQTGGYEQYF. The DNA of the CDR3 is TGTGCCAGCAGTGCCCAGACAGGGGGCTACGAGCAGTACTTC.

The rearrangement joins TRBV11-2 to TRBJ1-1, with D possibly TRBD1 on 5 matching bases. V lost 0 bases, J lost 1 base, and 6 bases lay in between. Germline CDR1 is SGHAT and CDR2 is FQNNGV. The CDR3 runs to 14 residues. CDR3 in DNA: TGTGCCAGCAGCTTAGAGGGACCGAACACTGAAGCTTTCTTT. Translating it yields CASSLEGPNTEAFF.

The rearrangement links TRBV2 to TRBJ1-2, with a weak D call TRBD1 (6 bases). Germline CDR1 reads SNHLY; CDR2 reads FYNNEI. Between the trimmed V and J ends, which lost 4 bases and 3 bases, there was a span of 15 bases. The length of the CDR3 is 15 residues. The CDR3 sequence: CASSAPWDNHYGYTF. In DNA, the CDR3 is TGTGCCAGCAGTGCTCCTTGGGACAACCACTATGGCTACACCTTC.

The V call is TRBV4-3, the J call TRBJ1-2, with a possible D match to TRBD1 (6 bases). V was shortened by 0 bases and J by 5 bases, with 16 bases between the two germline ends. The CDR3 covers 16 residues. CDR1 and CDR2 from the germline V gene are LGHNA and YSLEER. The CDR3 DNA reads TGCGCCAGCAGCCAAGATTTCGCGGACAGTGATTATGGCTACACCTTC. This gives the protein CASSQDFADSDYGYTF.